Sequencing of this T cell receptor (beta chain) was carried out in a study of response to subunit inactivated influenza vaccine (dated by TCRdb to 2016 to 2019). Study-level background: To follow how T cells responded to a trivalent subunit inactivated influenza vaccine, the researchers relied on deep quantitative profiling of the T cell receptor repertoire.

The CDR3 runs 15 residues from the cysteine to the phenylalanine. Only the CDR3 part of the read is kept: 45 bases, read in frame from the first base. The germline V end is reduced by 4 bases and the J end by 3 bases; junction bases left unmatched: 6. Sequences SGHNT (CDR1) and YENEEA (CDR2) are obtained from the germline V gene. Libraries were made using RT-PCR. Sequencing took place on an Illumina HiSeq 2500. The public reads were quality trimmed at Q25 with fastp and then assembled into clones with MiXCR by TCRdb, keeping productive beta chains. Duplicate CDR3 protein sequences are folded into a single record with the most common DNA and genes. The sample contains more than 400,000 distinct CDR3 sequences, roughly 7.6% of them found a single time. Around 14% of the sample lies in the top ten. A word on this clonotype: The target of this receptor is not known. There are no base qualities to consult, and no much larger clone falls within one base.

Overall results and qualifications from the work: The authors suggested that each seasonal influenza vaccination may recruit only a limited number of new T cells.

The chain was built from TRBV11-3 and TRBJ2-1, with 7 junctional bases fitting TRBD2. The input for sequencing was PBMCs from blood, taken roughly 24 months after vaccination. The clonotype comes from a man between 50 and 69 years old who received an inactivated influenza vaccine. Donor details come from another sample of the same person, matched by shared clones. The CDR3 sequence is CASSSRSGNYNEQFF. In nucleotides, the sequence is TGTGCCAGCAGCTCCCGGAGCGGGAACTACAATGAGCAGTTCTTC.